This T cell receptor beta chain was obtained from a study of shared clonotypes between healthy human individuals. Clones were sequenced by immunoSEQ multiplex PCR, and TCRdb holds only the in-frame ones, with some missing. The sample includes under 600,000 clones, about 98% of them seen just once. The naive CD8 subset, CD45RO-negative cells positively selected for CCR7, excluded terminally differentiated effector memory CD45RA+ cells. This receptor was taken from a man under 40 in good health. Sequenced: naive CD8+ T cells sorted from blood.

The CDR3 nucleotides read TGTGCCTGGAAAGGGGTCGGGGACGAGCAGTACTTC. It encodes CAWKGVGDEQYF. The V call is TRBV30, the J call TRBJ2-7; perhaps D is TRBD1 or TRBD2 (5 bases each). The CDR3 covers 12 residues. CDR1 and CDR2 (germline): GTSNPN, SVGIG (reference sequence). V was cut by 4 bases and J by 5 bases, with 12 bases left in between.